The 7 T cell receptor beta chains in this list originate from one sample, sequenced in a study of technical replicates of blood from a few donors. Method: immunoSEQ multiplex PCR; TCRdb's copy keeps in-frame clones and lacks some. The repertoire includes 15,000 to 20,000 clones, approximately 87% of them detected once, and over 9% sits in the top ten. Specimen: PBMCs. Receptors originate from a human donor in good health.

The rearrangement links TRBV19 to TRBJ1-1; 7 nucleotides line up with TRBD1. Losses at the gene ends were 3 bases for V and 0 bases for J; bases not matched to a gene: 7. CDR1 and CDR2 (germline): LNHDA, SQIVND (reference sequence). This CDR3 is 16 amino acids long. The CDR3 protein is CASSIPTGPMNTEAFF. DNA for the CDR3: TGTGCCAGTAGTATCCCGACAGGGCCTATGAACACTGAAGCTTTCTTT.

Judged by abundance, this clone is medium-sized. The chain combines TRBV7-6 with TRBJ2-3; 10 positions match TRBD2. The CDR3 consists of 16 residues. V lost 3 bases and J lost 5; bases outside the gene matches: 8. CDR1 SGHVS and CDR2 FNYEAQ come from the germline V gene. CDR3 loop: CASSLITSGAGDTQYF. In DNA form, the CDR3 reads TGTGCCAGCAGCTTGATAACTAGCGGGGCGGGAGATACGCAGTATTTT. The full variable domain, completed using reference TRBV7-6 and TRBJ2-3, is GAGVSQSPRYKVTKRGQDVALRCDPISGHVSLYWYRQALGQGPEFLTYFNYEAQQDKSGLPNDRFSAERPEGSISTLTIQRTEQRDSAMYRCASSLITSGAGDTQYFGPGTRLTVL.

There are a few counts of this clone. The CDR3 DNA follows: TGTGCCAGCAGTTGGAGCGGGATGAGCTCCTACGAGCAGTACTTC. Translated: CASSWSGMSSYEQYF. The chain combines TRBV27 with TRBJ2-7; TRBD2 matches 7 bases. The J segment lost 0 bases and the V segment lost 4 bases, leaving 6 bases of the junction unmatched. Germline CDR1 reads MNHEY; CDR2 reads SMNVEV (reference sequence). CDR3 length: 15 residues.

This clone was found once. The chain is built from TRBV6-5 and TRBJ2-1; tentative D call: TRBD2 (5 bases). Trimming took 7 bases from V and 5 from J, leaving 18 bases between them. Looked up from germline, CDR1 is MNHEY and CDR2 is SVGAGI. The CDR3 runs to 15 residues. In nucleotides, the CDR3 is TGTGCCAGCAACATAAACGGGGAAGCCAACAATGAGCAGTTCTTC. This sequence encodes CASNINGEANNEQFF.

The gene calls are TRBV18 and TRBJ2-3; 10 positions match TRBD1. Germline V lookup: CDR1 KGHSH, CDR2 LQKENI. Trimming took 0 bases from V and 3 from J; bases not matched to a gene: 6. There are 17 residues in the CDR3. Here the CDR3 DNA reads TGTGCCAGCTCACCACCGTTGGGACAGGGGTTAACAGATACGCAGTATTTT. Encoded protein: CASSPPLGQGLTDTQYF.

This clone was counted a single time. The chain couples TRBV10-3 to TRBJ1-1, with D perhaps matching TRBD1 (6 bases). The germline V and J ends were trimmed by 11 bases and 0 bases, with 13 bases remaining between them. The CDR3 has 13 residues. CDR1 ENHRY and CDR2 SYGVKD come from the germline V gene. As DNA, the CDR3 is TGTGCCGCGTCCACAGGGATGAACACTGAAGCTTTCTTT. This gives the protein CAASTGMNTEAFF.

CDR3 in amino acids: CASSTIQGAKNIQYF. The CDR3 nucleotides are TGTGCCAGTAGTACCATACAGGGGGCCAAAAACATTCAGTACTTC. J is TRBJ2-4 and V is TRBV19, with 7 bases aligning to TRBD1. V trimming: 4 bases; J trimming: 1 base; junction bases outside the gene matches: 4. The CDR3 is 15 residues long. In germline, CDR1 is LNHDA, CDR2 SQIVND (reference sequence).